This T cell receptor (beta chain) was sequenced during a study of blood T cell repertoires in COVID-19. Study as a whole: The samples span acute and convalescent COVID-19 from the United States, Italy and Spain. In each case, the material was cDNA or gDNA derived from T cells, B-cell-depleted T cells, or PBMCs.

V gave up 0 bases and J gave up 4 bases, with 9 bases separating them. CDR3 length equals 14 residues. The germline CDR1 and CDR2 sequences are LGHNA and YNFKEQ. Clones were sequenced by immunoSEQ multiplex PCR, and TCRdb holds only the in-frame ones, with some missing. The table lists almost 70,000 clones, more than 70% of them singletons. The receptor's source is a human donor in a cohort sampled during active COVID-19. J is TRBJ1-2 and V is TRBV4-2; possibly TRBD1 for D (5 bases). Sequencing was done on a sample of peripheral blood. The DNA of the CDR3 is TGTGCCAGCAGCCAAGATCTGACAGCCTATGGCTACACCTTC. This gives the protein CASSQDLTAYGYTF.